This T cell receptor beta chain was found in a study of OX40 agonist ivuxolimab in advanced cancers. At the level of the study: Ivuxolimab, an antibody acting as an agonist of OX40 (CD134), was used to treat patients. Participants averaged 60 years of age (range about 23 to 79) and were 82.7% male.

Assay: immunoSEQ multiplex PCR; the TCRdb copy retains only in-frame clones and omits some. Among some 19,000 clones, about 83% were seen once, and the ten largest hold about half. The germline V gene encodes CDR1 LNHDA and CDR2 SQIVND (reference sequence). The CDR3 runs to 14 residues. V lost 3 bases to trimming and J lost 0 bases, with 9 bases between them. V gene TRBV19 combines with J gene TRBJ2-7; D is possibly TRBD1 or TRBD2 (6 bases each). The sequence came from an adult with an advanced solid tumor such as melanoma, head and neck, liver or kidney cancer. Sequences were derived from CD4+ or CD8+ T cells sorted from blood, sampled in a trial of the OX40 agonist ivuxolimab. The CDR3 region is CASSMAGHSYEQYF. For the CDR3, the DNA is TGTGCCAGTAGTATGGCGGGACACTCCTACGAGCAGTACTTC.